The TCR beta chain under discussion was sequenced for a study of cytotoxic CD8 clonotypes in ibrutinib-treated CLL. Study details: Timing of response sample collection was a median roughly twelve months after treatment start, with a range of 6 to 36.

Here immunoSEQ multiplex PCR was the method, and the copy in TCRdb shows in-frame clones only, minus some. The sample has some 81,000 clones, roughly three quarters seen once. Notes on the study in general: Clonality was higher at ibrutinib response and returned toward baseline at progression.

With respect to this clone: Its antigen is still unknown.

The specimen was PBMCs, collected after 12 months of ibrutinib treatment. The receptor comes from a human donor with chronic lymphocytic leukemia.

CDR3 sequence: CAISATGTDNEQFF. The CDR3 DNA reads TGTGCCATCAGTGCCACCGGGACAGACAATGAGCAGTTCTTC. The chain combines TRBV10-3 with TRBJ2-1; 7 bases are shared with TRBD1. The CDR3 is made up of 14 amino acids. The V segment lost 4 bases and the J segment 5 bases; nucleotides outside the gene matches: 5. Looked up from germline, CDR1 is ENHRY and CDR2 is SYGVKD.